This T cell receptor beta chain stems from a study of blood T cell repertoires in COVID-19 (dated by TCRdb to the early 2020s). Describing the broader study: Samples from collaborators originated in the United States, Italy and Spain and spanned both the acute and convalescent phases of COVID-19. Sample metadata almost always included a de-identified subject ID, COVID-19 status, age in years and sex. The dataset comprised deeply sampled blood TCRbeta repertoires from subjects exposed to, actively infected with, or recovered from COVID-19. The samples were drawn from the first 160 participants of the ongoing ImmuneRACE study and from 1,254 subjects provided by 6 global collaborators. The prospective study material was composed of cDNA or gDNA derived from T cells, B-cell-depleted T cells, or PBMCs. Where HLA class I and class II types were available, the types were taken from metadata supplied by the sample provider, not from assay-based typing. The repertoires were made available in a free public database intended to serve as a resource for research on the immune response to SARS-CoV-2. The full study reports these points: Clinical and demographic metadata were provided uncurated, with the amount varying by source and participant.

Enrolling through a virtual design, the prospective study's participants ranged in age from roughly 18 to 89 years and lived across roughly 24 United States geographic areas. To assign participants to cohorts, the prospective study relied on clinical history that participants themselves reported in a screening survey and a study questionnaire. ImmuneRACE Cohort 3 recovered participants were defined by two consecutive negative NP/OP PCR tests, healthcare professional clearance, or symptom resolution. In the prospective study, mobile phlebotomists collected whole blood, serum and a nasopharyngeal or oropharyngeal swab from each participant. Over a roughly two-month period, participants in the prospective study had the option of providing additional blood draws and questionnaires. Prospective study blood samples were shipped either frozen or at room temperature before DNA extraction. As regards this clone: Its antigen is not yet known. One base away there is no much larger clone; base qualities are not given.

The immunoSEQ Assay, a bias-controlled multiplex PCR, was used to amplify TCRbeta CDR3 regions from genomic DNA. The authors processed their data as follows. The number of nucleated cells in each sample was estimated by amplification of reference gene primers within the assay. Sequence reads were collapsed and filtered to measure the absolute abundance of every unique TCRbeta CDR3 rearrangement. Productive Simpson clonality was computed per sample as the square root of Simpson's diversity index over productive rearrangements. In its TCRdb copy, this immuneACCESS table keeps in-frame sequences only and misses some clones. Where compared with another copy, unresolved V genes explain less than half of these, and the others have no known cause. V, J and clone size are those of that table, while D and trimming were read from the DNA. Across this sample there are around 140,000 clones, with about 80% seen only once. The biggest ten clones account for 2.5% to 3% of the sample.

The CDR3 goes from the cysteine to the phenylalanine over 15 residues. Just the 45-base CDR3 DNA is kept, in frame starting at base 1. Trimming accounts for 1 base at V and 8 bases at J, while the number of junction bases matched to no gene is 1. CDR1 SNHLY and CDR2 FYNNEI were looked up in the germline V gene. Material: PBMCs or T cells enriched from blood (not recorded which). This TCR came from a woman aged 45-65 years who had recovered from COVID-19. Recombination joined TRBV2 with TRBJ2-1; 14 middle bases align to TRBD2. The encoded CDR3 is CASSEGLAGGDEQFF. The DNA sequence is given as TGTGCCAGCAGTGAAGGACTAGCGGGAGGGGATGAGCAGTTCTTC.